This T cell receptor beta chain was documented in a study of blood T cell repertoires in COVID-19. Overall study context: Sites across the United States, Italy and Spain contributed samples from acute and convalescent COVID-19. In each case, the material was cDNA or gDNA derived from T cells, B-cell-depleted T cells, or PBMCs.

In the original workflow: By means of reference gene primer amplification, nucleated cell counts were estimated. Using immunoSEQ multiplex PCR, the repertoire was profiled, and TCRdb retains in-frame clones only, with some absent. V, J and clone size are taken as reported in that table, and D and trimming were inferred from the DNA itself. The table shows a few hundred thousand clones, with 70% to 85% occurring only once. This clone was observed once. Germline V lookup: CDR1 SEHNR, CDR2 FQNEAQ (reference sequence). Trimming removed 2 bases from V and 1 base from J, with 11 bases in between. The CDR3 is 15 amino acids.

Sample: peripheral blood. The J gene is TRBJ1-1, the V gene TRBV7-9; possibly TRBD1 for D (5 bases). This clonotype originated in a woman older than 75 with acute or convalescent COVID-19. In DNA, the CDR3 is TGTGCCAGCAGCTTATTCGGGGGTGGGAACACTGAAGCTTTCTTT. This codes for CASSLFGGGNTEAFF.